This T cell receptor (beta chain) originates from a study of blood T cell repertoires in COVID-19 (dated by TCRdb to 2019 to 2021). With regard to the full study: The collaborator samples originated in the United States, Italy and Spain and spanned the acute and convalescent phases of COVID-19. The samples were drawn from two sources: the first 160 participants of the ongoing ImmuneRACE study, and 1,254 subjects contributed by 6 global collaborators. Deeply sampled blood TCRbeta repertoires from subjects exposed to, actively infected with, or recovered from COVID-19 were included in the dataset. HLA class I and class II types, where available, came from metadata supplied by the sample provider rather than from assay-based typing. A freely available public database, intended as a resource for researchers studying the immune response to SARS-CoV-2, is where the repertoires were released. A de-identified subject ID, COVID-19 status, age in years and sex were almost always included in the sample metadata. The prospective study material was composed of cDNA or gDNA derived from T cells, B-cell-depleted T cells, or PBMCs. General conclusions and limits of the study: The amount of clinical and demographic metadata varied by source and participant and was provided uncurated.

The immunoSEQ Assay, a bias-controlled multiplex PCR, was used to amplify TCRbeta CDR3 regions from genomic DNA. For the original study's pipeline: Nucleated cell counts per sample were estimated from amplification of reference gene primers within the assay. To quantify the absolute abundance of each unique TCRbeta CDR3 rearrangement, sequence reads were collapsed and filtered. For each sample, productive Simpson clonality was calculated by taking the square root of Simpson's diversity index across productive rearrangements. In TCRdb, the immuneACCESS table is reduced to in-frame sequences with V and J assigned. These tables do not hold every clone; where another copy was compared, an unresolved V gene accounts for under half, and the others remain unexplained. That table furnishes V, J and clone size, whereas the DNA furnished D and trimming. This sample is represented by about 240,000 clones; 80% to 90% of them were singletons. The ten top clones hold under 6.5% of the sample.

The collaborating institutions used their own protocols to collect whole blood in K2EDTA tubes. Collaborator samples were shipped for TCRbeta analysis as frozen whole blood, isolated PBMCs, or DNA extracted from either sample type. Including the terminal cysteine and phenylalanine, the CDR3 comprises 16 residues. Just CDR3 DNA is preserved here, 48 bases in frame from base 1. Germline trimming amounts to 5 bases on V and 5 bases on J, with 8 as the count of junction bases outside the gene matches. Looking up the germline V gene yields CDR1 MDHEN and CDR2 SYDVKM. Concerning this clone itself: Its antigen specificity is not known. Base quality data are lacking; no much larger clone is found one base away.

This clonotype was obtained from a man between 60 and 75 years old with acute or convalescent COVID-19. Material for sequencing was peripheral blood. In this chain, TRBV28 is recombined with TRBJ2-5; TRBD2 agrees with 13 junctional bases. The DNA sequence follows: TGTGCCAGCAGTCCGGGACTAGCGGGACGGGGTGAGACCCAGTACTTC. The resulting protein is CASSPGLAGRGETQYF.